The following is a T cell receptor beta chain sequence with its context. Authors' data handling: The authors estimated nucleated cell counts from reference gene primer amplification. Profiled with immunoSEQ multiplex PCR; TCRdb holds only in-frame clones, not every one. V and J calls and clone size follow that table, whereas D and trimming were derived from the DNA. Here the sample spans about 240,000 clones, around 84% being singletons. The data derive from a study of blood T cell repertoires in COVID-19. Study in general: COVID-19 samples, acute and convalescent, were from the United States, Italy and Spain. In each case, the material was cDNA or gDNA derived from T cells, B-cell-depleted T cells, or PBMCs.

CDR3 length equals 15 residues. CDR1 is SGHDN and CDR2 is FVKESK in the germline V gene. Trimming took off 4 bases at V and 5 bases at J, with 14 bases between the two ends. This sequence was found in a woman aged 18-29 years with acute or convalescent COVID-19. The chain recombines TRBV14 with TRBJ2-2; D is perhaps TRBD1 (5 bases). Sequencing was done on a sample of peripheral blood. This CDR3 reads CASSPRALRTGELFF. The CDR3 DNA reads TGTGCCAGCAGCCCCAGGGCCCTGAGGACCGGGGAGCTGTTTTTT.